The 3 T cell receptor beta chains below all came from one sample that was sequenced in a study of Ad26.COV2.S vaccination and SARS-CoV-2 variants (dated by TCRdb to 2020 to 2022). The receptor library was made with the immunoSEQ multiplex PCR assay. TCRdb holds this immuneACCESS table with in-frame rearrangements only. Some clones are missing; in checked studies, unresolved V genes explain under half, and the rest has no known cause. This sample is represented by 300,000 to 400,000 clones; around nine tenths of them were singletons. Around 3.5% of the sample is taken by the ten largest. Sample treatment or condition, as interpreted from the label and publication: 19 received Ad26.COV2.S at low or high dose, single or two shots; about five received placebo; per-sample allocation not given. For vaccine and placebo recipients, repertoires were sequenced using samples collected on day 63 after the first injection.

The source was peripheral blood, collected in a trial of Ad26.COV2.S vaccine versus placebo. The receptors originated from a person aged 18-60 years who received the Ad26.COV2.S COVID-19 vaccine or a placebo.

The chain couples TRBV7-2 to TRBJ2-2; D unclear. Germline V CDR1 and CDR2: SGHTA, FQGNSA. There are 15 residues in the CDR3. V was cut by 2 bases and J by 1 base, with 8 bases left in between. CDR3 DNA: TGTGCCAGCAGCTTATATCCAGGGAACACCGGGGAGCTGTTTTTT. Residues: CASSLYPGNTGELFF. Combining the CDR3 with reference TRBV7-2 and TRBJ2-2 gives the whole variable domain GAGVSQSPSNKVTEKGKDVELRCDPISGHTALYWYRQSLGQGLEFLIYFQGNSAPDKSGLPSDRFSAERTGGSVSTLTIQRTQQEDSAVYLCASSLYPGNTGELFFGEGSRLTVL.

V gene TRBV5-1 combines with J gene TRBJ2-3, with TRBD1 as a possible D gene (6 bases). Trimming cost V 4 bases and J 8 bases, with 17 bases left between them. The CDR3 sequence is 14 residues long. From germline, CDR1 is SGHRS and CDR2 YFSETQ. The DNA of the CDR3 is TGCGCCAGCAGCGATCAGGGGCCCCAAGGTACGCAGTATTTT. As protein: CASSDQGPQGTQYF.

The rearrangement uses TRBV7-2 and TRBJ2-7; TRBD1 or TRBD2 may be the D gene (5 bases each). CDR1 SGHTA and CDR2 FQGNSA come from the germline V gene. Trimming cost V 5 bases and J 2 bases, with 16 bases left between them. This CDR3 spans 15 amino acids. The CDR3 here is CASSPDGGPPYEQYF. DNA for the CDR3: TGTGCCAGCAGCCCCGATGGGGGTCCCCCCTACGAGCAGTACTTC.